Below, 24 T cell receptor beta chains from the same sample are listed, as sequenced in a study of T cells in Graves' hyperthyroidism and ophthalmopathy. RNA transcripts gave rise to amplified TCR beta CDR3 regions. The HTBI primer set was used in a first-round RT-PCR of the TCR CDR3. TCRdb processed the multiplex PCR reads anew with MiXCR; each CDR3 protein has one entry. There are nearly 600,000 distinct CDR3 sequences in the sample; 13% to 15% occur only once, and less than 9% lies in the top ten. Sequenced sample: blood. Every receptor here comes from a young woman with Graves' ophthalmopathy.

This clonotype appeared many times. The genes are TRBV28 and TRBJ2-5; 15 nucleotides match TRBD2. Unmatched junction bases numbered 4, after V lost 4 bases and J lost 4 bases. CDR3 size: 16 residues. Germline CDR1 reads MDHEN; CDR2 reads SYDVKM. This CDR3 is CASSYGGLAGGETQYF. The DNA of the CDR3 is TGTGCCAGCAGTTACGGGGGACTAGCGGGAGGAGAGACCCAGTACTTC. Full variable domain (rest looked up from reference TRBV28 and TRBJ2-5): DVKVTQSSRYLVKRTGEKVFLECVQDMDHENMFWYRQDPGLGLRLIYFSYDVKMKEKGDIPEGYSVSREKKERFSLILESASTNQTSMYLCASSYGGLAGGETQYFGPGTRLLVL.

V and J are TRBV12-3 or TRBV12-4 and TRBJ2-1, with a possible D match to TRBD2 (6 bases). Trimming cost V 7 bases and J 6 bases, with 13 bases left between them. The CDR3 is 13 residues long. In DNA form, the CDR3 reads TGTGCCAGCAAGGACGGGAGTCGCAATGAGCAGTTCTTC. The encoded protein is CASKDGSRNEQFF.

This clonotype showed up many times. The germline gene is not matched at one end of the junction; a read error may be the cause. This chain uses TRBV7-7 with TRBJ2-1; 9 bases are a match to TRBD1. Per germline, CDR1 SSHAT and CDR2 FNYEAQ (reference sequence). The CDR3 is made up of 14 amino acids. CDR3 coding DNA: TGTGCTAGCAGCTTAGTGGGGACAGGGAAGGAGCAGTTCTTC. It yields the protein CASSLVGTGKEQFF.

The genes are TRBV5-1 and TRBJ2-1, with 7 bases fitting TRBD2. CDR1 and CDR2 (germline): SGHRS, YFSETQ. This CDR3 comprises 20 residues. Trimming at V came to 0 bases and at J to 5 bases, leaving 20 bases not matched to a gene. The CDR3 spells CASSLGLADSNVPENNEQFF. The CDR3 DNA reads TGCGCCAGCAGCTTGGGGCTAGCGGACTCTAATGTCCCTGAGAACAATGAGCAGTTCTTC.

This clonotype showed up many times. V gene TRBV5-1 combines with J gene TRBJ1-2, with 7 bases lining up with TRBD1. This CDR3 has 13 residues. CDR1 is SGHRS and CDR2 is YFSETQ in the germline V gene. V lost 2 bases and J lost 7; bases outside the gene matches: 5. CDR3 sequence (DNA): TGCGCCAGCAGCTTACAGGGGCCCAGTGGCTACACCTTC. Protein sequence: CASSLQGPSGYTF.

The table lists this clonotype with a count of one. The chain couples TRBV28 to TRBJ1-1; possible D gene TRBD1, 5 bases. V was clipped by 6 bases and J by 5 bases, with 13 bases between them. CDR1 is MDHEN and CDR2 is SYDVKM in the germline V gene. The CDR3 spans 13 residues. The CDR3 spells CASREGTGTEAFF. The CDR3 DNA reads as TGTGCCAGCAGGGAGGGGACGGGGACTGAAGCTTTCTTT.

At least ten counts were recorded for this clonotype. This chain uses TRBV5-5 with TRBJ1-5, with D uncertain. The CDR3 sequence is 13 residues long. Trimming stripped 0 bases from V and 3 bases from J, with 4 bases between. CDR1 and CDR2 from the germline V gene are SGHKS and YYEKEE (reference sequence). CDR3 region: CASSLGYNQPQHF. CDR3 nucleotides: TGTGCCAGCAGCTTGGGGTACAATCAGCCCCAGCATTTT.

The V gene is TRBV5-1, the J gene TRBJ2-3; 8 nucleotides line up with TRBD2. V lost 3 bases and J lost 4; bases outside the gene matches: 4. This CDR3 has 14 residues. Per germline, CDR1 SGHRS and CDR2 YFSETQ. CDR3 nucleotides: TGCGCCAGCAGCTCGGGGGGGGTACCAGATACGCAGTATTTT. Amino acid sequence: CASSSGGVPDTQYF.

The chain is built from TRBV20-1 and TRBJ2-6, with no clear D. The CDR3 extends over 18 amino acids. Trimming took off 0 bases at V and 0 bases at J, with 15 bases between the two ends. CDR1 DFQATT and CDR2 SNEGSKA come from the germline V gene (reference sequence). CDR3 bases: TGCAGTGCTAGAGATAAAGACGGAATAACCTCTGGGGCCAACGTCCTGACTTTC. Its protein product is CSARDKDGITSGANVLTF.

The rearrangement joins TRBV27 to TRBJ2-5; 7 nucleotides align to TRBD2. Per germline, CDR1 MNHEY and CDR2 SMNVEV (reference sequence). Germline trimming cut 4 bases from V and 0 bases from J; bases unmatched to any gene: 5. This CDR3 is built from 15 residues. CDR3 in amino acids: CASSWGGYNQETQYF. CDR3 nucleotide sequence: TGTGCCAGCAGTTGGGGGGGATACAACCAAGAGACCCAGTACTTC.

This clonotype was seen only a few times. J is TRBJ2-1 and V is TRBV12-3 or TRBV12-4; D not certain. The CDR3 length is 12 residues. Trimming shortened V by 1 base and J by 9 bases, and 7 bases separated the two germline ends. CDR3 residues: CASSLVIGEQFF. CDR3 DNA: TGTGCCAGCAGTTTAGTGATAGGTGAGCAGTTCTTC.

This clonotype was picked up a small number of times. This chain links TRBV4-1 with TRBJ1-5; a possible D gene is TRBD1 (5 bases). V was shortened by 3 bases and J by 4 bases, with 7 bases between the two germline ends. Germline CDR1 and CDR2: MGHRA and YSYEKL. The CDR3 extends over 13 amino acids. The CDR3 region has the DNA TGCGCCAGCAGCCATCCAGGGAATCAGCCCCAGCATTTT. It translates to CASSHPGNQPQHF.

This clonotype has ten or more counts. V gene TRBV12-5 combines with J gene TRBJ2-1; tentatively, D is TRBD1 (6 bases). The CDR3 consists of 13 residues. Deletions cut 4 bases from V and 7 bases from J, with 11 bases between. Germline values: CDR1 LGHNT, CDR2 FRNRAP. CDR3 loop: CASGSNRANEQFF. CDR3 nucleotide sequence: TGTGCTAGTGGTTCGAACAGGGCTAATGAGCAGTTCTTC.

CDR3 in DNA: TGTGCCAGCACCAATAGCGGCTCCTACGAGCAGTACTTC. This translates into CASTNSGSYEQYF. The rearrangement joins TRBV27 to TRBJ2-7; D possibly corresponds to TRBD2 (6 bases). Germline values: CDR1 MNHEY, CDR2 SMNVEV (reference sequence). This CDR3 is 13 amino acids long. Trimming removed 7 bases from V and 0 bases from J, with 10 bases in between.

This clonotype has at least ten counts. The rearrangement links TRBV2 to TRBJ2-6; D gene ambiguous. Trimming removed 7 bases from V and 0 bases from J, with 7 bases in between. Germline loops: CDR1 SNHLY, CDR2 FYNNEI. CDR3 length: 14 residues. The CDR3 reads CASKRYSGANVLTF. The CDR3 DNA sequence: TGTGCCAGCAAACGGTACTCTGGGGCCAACGTCCTGACTTTC. Using reference TRBV2 and TRBJ2-6 for the parts outside the CDR3, the full variable domain is EPEVTQTPSHQVTQMGQEVILRCVPISNHLYFYWYRQILGQKVEFLVSFYNNEISEKSEIFDDQFSVERPDGSNFTLKIRSTKLEDSAMYFCASKRYSGANVLTFGAGSRLTVL.

This clonotype was detected many times. The V gene is TRBV2, the J gene TRBJ1-3; no reliable D call. This CDR3 region has 16 residues. V was pared by 1 base and J by 0 bases, with 10 bases between. Germline-derived CDR1 and CDR2 are SNHLY and FYNNEI. DNA for the CDR3: TGTGCCAGCAGTGAAGGTCTTCGGGTCTCTGGAAACACCATATATTTT. Residues: CASSEGLRVSGNTIYF.

This clonotype came up many times. The chain joins TRBV5-1 to TRBJ1-4, with TRBD1 as a possible D gene (5 bases). The germline CDR1 and CDR2 sequences are SGHRS and YFSETQ. CDR3 length: 15 residues. The V end lost 1 base, the J end lost 8 bases, and 15 bases lay between the germline ends. The CDR3 DNA sequence: TGCGCCAGCAGCTTGAACCGGGACGGCCAAGAAAAACTGTTTTTT. It codes for CASSLNRDGQEKLFF.

This clonotype was picked up many times. The genes are TRBV7-8 and TRBJ1-2; TRBD1 matches at 9 bases. The J segment lost 7 bases and the V segment lost 5 bases, leaving 8 bases of the junction unmatched. The CDR3 loop spans 14 amino acids. Germline lookup yields CDR1 SGHVS and CDR2 FQNEAQ. CDR3 nucleotides: TGTGCCAGCAGCGCGGACAGGGGAAAGTCTGGCTACACCTTC. Amino acid sequence: CASSADRGKSGYTF.

This clonotype was seen at least ten times. The chain couples TRBV28 to TRBJ1-6, with a weak D call TRBD1 (6 bases). Deletions cut 8 bases from V and 4 bases from J, with 18 bases between. Germline lookup yields CDR1 MDHEN and CDR2 SYDVKM. The CDR3 totals 16 residues. The CDR3 sequence: CASGTAGVGYNSPLHF. The CDR3 DNA follows: TGTGCCAGCGGAACTGCAGGGGTGGGTTATAATTCACCCCTCCACTTT.

The chain joins TRBV19 to TRBJ1-2, with 9 nucleotides matching TRBD1. Germline trimming cut 5 bases from V and 4 bases from J; bases unmatched to any gene: 8. CDR3 length: 15 residues. Germline loops: CDR1 LNHDA, CDR2 SQIVND (reference sequence). DNA for the CDR3: TGTGCCAGTAGTCCCACAACAGGGGGCGGCTATGGCTACACCTTC. Translated: CASSPTTGGGYGYTF.

This clonotype appeared many times. The chain has TRBV9 and TRBJ2-3; 8 bases agree with TRBD1. This CDR3 comprises 15 residues. The germline CDR1 and CDR2 sequences are SGDLS and YYNGEE. Losses at the gene ends were 3 bases for V and 0 bases for J; bases not matched to a gene: 3. The CDR3 DNA is TGTGCCAGCAGCGCACAGGGGGGAAGCACAGATACGCAGTATTTT. It is translated as CASSAQGGSTDTQYF.

This chain links TRBV25-1 with TRBJ2-7; maybe TRBD1 (5 bases). The V end was cut by 3 bases, the J end by 5 bases, with 23 bases between. This CDR3 has 17 amino acids. Germline CDR1 MGHDK, CDR2 SYGVNS. The CDR3 DNA follows: TGTGCCAGCAGTGATCCATGGGTCAGGGATGGTCGGAACGAGCAGTACTTC. This codes for CASSDPWVRDGRNEQYF.

V gene TRBV12-3 or TRBV12-4 combines with J gene TRBJ2-3; 13 nucleotides line up with TRBD2. V dropped 2 bases and J dropped 3; count of bases not matched to a gene: 11. The CDR3 totals 19 residues. Here the CDR3 reads CASSLPPLTSGRGTDTQYF. CDR3 DNA sequence: TGTGCCAGCAGTTTACCGCCCCTCACTAGCGGGAGGGGTACAGATACGCAGTATTTT.

This clonotype appeared many times. In DNA, the CDR3 is TGTGCCAGCCAGGTCCAAGGGGCGGCCTACGAGCAGTACTTC. It encodes CASQVQGAAYEQYF. The V and J genes are TRBV12-3 or TRBV12-4 and TRBJ2-7, with D perhaps TRBD1 (5 bases). With 8 bases removed from V and 2 bases from J, the gap between germline ends came to 16 bases. The CDR3 totals 14 residues.